Below are 3 T cell receptor beta chains sequenced from a single sample in a study of blood T cell repertoires in COVID-19. Measured with immunoSEQ multiplex PCR; TCRdb has only the in-frame clones, and not every one. There are 300,000 to 400,000 clones in the sample; just over 85% occur only once, and around 4.5% lies in the top ten. Sequenced: PBMCs or T cells enriched from blood (not recorded which). These receptors all stem from a woman aged 40 to 50 with acute COVID-19.

This sequence joins TRBV7-2 and TRBJ2-2; D is undetermined. Trimming shortened V by 3 bases and J by 6 bases, and 11 bases separated the two germline ends. Germline CDR1 is SGHTA and CDR2 is FQGNSA. The CDR3 totals 14 residues. CDR3 sequence reads: CASSFLISSGELFF. The CDR3 DNA reads as TGTGCCAGCAGCTTTCTCATTAGTTCCGGGGAGCTGTTTTTT.

This chain links TRBV7-4 with TRBJ2-7; D possibly corresponds to TRBD2 (6 bases). The V and J ends lost 4 bases and 3 bases respectively, with 19 bases between them. The CDR3 is 16 amino acids. Germline lookup yields CDR1 SGHVT and CDR2 SQSDAQ. The CDR3 sequence: CASSSRGFSEVYEQYF. The DNA of the CDR3 is TGTGCCAGCAGCTCCCGGGGGTTCAGCGAGGTCTACGAGCAGTACTTC. The whole variable domain, remainder taken from reference TRBV7-4 and TRBJ2-7, is GAGVSQSPRYKVAKRGRDVALRCDSISGHVTLYWYRQTLGQGSEVLTYSQSDAQRDKSGRPSGRFSAERPERSVSTLKIQRTEQGDSAVYLCASSSRGFSEVYEQYFGPGTRLTVT.

The chain employs TRBV28 and TRBJ2-3; TRBD2 matches at 9 bases. The CDR3 runs 18 residues. Germline CDR1 reads MDHEN; CDR2 reads SYDVKM. The trim removed 3 bases at V and 4 bases at J, leaving 14 bases unmatched. The CDR3 nucleotides read TGTGCCAGCAGTTTTGGCAGCCCTAGCGGGAAAAGGGCAGATACGCAGTATTTT. This gives the protein CASSFGSPSGKRADTQYF. Variable domain in full (rest from reference TRBV28 and TRBJ2-3): DVKVTQSSRYLVKRTGEKVFLECVQDMDHENMFWYRQDPGLGLRLIYFSYDVKMKEKGDIPEGYSVSREKKERFSLILESASTNQTSMYLCASSFGSPSGKRADTQYFGPGTRLTVL.